Shown below are 29 T cell receptor beta chains from a single sample sequenced in a study of T-cell memory formation after mild COVID-19. TCRdb re-analysed the 5' RACE reads in MiXCR, keeping a single row per CDR3 protein. The sample shows roughly 89,000 distinct CDR3 sequences, about 16% of them seen only once. Source material: PBMCs or a T cell subset sorted from them (not recorded which). These receptors were collected from a man between 18 and 35 years old who had mild COVID-19 (a few samples of this study predate the infection). Cell type and time point are not known.

This clonotype was seen more than once but under ten times. This sequence joins TRBV6-5 and TRBJ2-1, with 11 bases identical to TRBD2. The CDR3 spans 15 residues. After removal of 3 bases from V and 7 bases from J, the junction contained 5 bases not matched to a gene. From germline, CDR1 is MNHEY and CDR2 SVGAGI. The CDR3 here is CASSYRGLAVNEQFF. DNA of the CDR3: TGTGCCAGCAGTTATCGGGGACTAGCGGTAAATGAGCAGTTCTTC.

The chain carries TRBV7-9 and TRBJ1-2; D gene uncertain. CDR1 and CDR2 from the germline V gene are SEHNR and FQNEAQ (reference sequence). Trimming took off 1 base at V and 4 bases at J, with 7 bases between the two ends. This CDR3 spans 13 amino acids. The CDR3 nucleotides are TGTGCCAGCAGCTTAGACCTTTCCTATGGCTACACCTTC. Its translation is CASSLDLSYGYTF.

J is TRBJ2-7 and V is TRBV9; TRBD1 might be the D (7 bases). Germline CDR1 is SGDLS and CDR2 is YYNGEE. This CDR3 region has 13 residues. V was clipped by 5 bases and J by 8 bases, with 17 bases between them. DNA for the CDR3: TGTGCCAGCAGGCCGGCAGGGGGGCCCAAGCAGTACGTC. This gives the protein CASRPAGGPKQYV.

This rearrangement joins TRBV6-2 or TRBV6-3 to TRBJ2-7; TRBD2 is a possible D gene (5 bases). This CDR3 region has 14 residues. Per the germline V gene, CDR1 is MNHEY and CDR2 is SVGEGT. V was trimmed by 2 bases and J by 3 bases, leaving 11 bases between them. CDR3 sequence: CASSYPKDFYEQYV. The CDR3 coding sequence is TGTGCCAGCAGTTACCCCAAGGACTTCTACGAGCAGTACGTC.

This clonotype came up a few times. The chain couples TRBV15 to TRBJ2-5; unclear D gene. Deletions cut 0 bases from V and 2 bases from J, with 7 bases between. CDR1 LNHNV and CDR2 YYDKDF come from the germline V gene (reference sequence). This CDR3 has 14 residues. Here the CDR3 DNA reads TGTGCCACCAGCAGAGAGGGGATACAAGAGACCCAGTACTTC. Its protein is CATSREGIQETQYF.

This sequence joins TRBV7-9 and TRBJ2-1, with D tentatively TRBD1 or TRBD2 (5 bases each). V lost 4 bases to trimming and J lost 13 bases, with 20 bases between them. Germline CDR1 reads SEHNR; CDR2 reads FQNEAQ (reference sequence). The CDR3 spans 14 residues. The CDR3 DNA reads TGTGCCAGCAGCTCCCGGGGCGGCAAAGAAACCCAGTTCTTC. Encoded protein: CASSSRGGKETQFF.

In this sample, this clonotype turned up a few times. The rearrangement joins TRBV7-9 to TRBJ1-1; no clear D gene. This CDR3 has 12 amino acids. The V end was cut by 5 bases, the J end by 1 base, with 5 bases between. Germline loops: CDR1 SEHNR, CDR2 FQNEAQ (reference sequence). CDR3: CASSNGNTEAFF. The DNA of the CDR3 is TGTGCCAGCAGCAATGGGAACACTGAAGCTTTCTTT.

This CDR3 reads CASSTVAGGGTDTQYF. The CDR3 DNA is TGTGCCAGCAGCACCGTAGCGGGGGGCGGCACAGATACGCAGTATTTT. V and J are TRBV6-2 or TRBV6-3 and TRBJ2-3; 10 positions agree with TRBD2. Losses at the gene ends were 6 bases for V and 1 base for J; bases not matched to a gene: 7. Germline V lookup: CDR1 MNHEY, CDR2 SVGEGT. The CDR3 runs to 16 residues.

This clonotype occurred many times. The chain employs TRBV11-2 and TRBJ2-1, with D unresolved. The CDR3 extends over 11 amino acids. The germline V gene has CDR1 SGHAT and CDR2 FQNNGV. Trimming cost V 5 bases and J 8 bases, with 7 bases left between them. The DNA of the CDR3 is TGTGCCAGCAGCCCGACCTATGAGCAGTTCTTC. Its protein is CASSPTYEQFF.

The chain couples TRBV4-1 to TRBJ1-6; D unresolved. CDR1 is MGHRA and CDR2 is YSYEKL in the germline V gene. The V end was cut by 0 bases, the J end by 9 bases, with 9 bases between. The CDR3 sequence is 14 residues long. The CDR3 nucleotides are TGCGCCAGCAGCCAAGATCACGGCCTTTCACCCCTCCACTTT. Protein: CASSQDHGLSPLHF.

This clonotype turned up a few times. V is TRBV4-3 and J is TRBJ2-7; no reliable D call. Germline V gene lookup returns CDR1 LGHNA and CDR2 YSLEER. The CDR3 consists of 15 residues. V shed 3 bases and J shed 2 bases, with 14 bases lying between them. The DNA of the CDR3 is TGCGCCAGCAGCCATAAGGCGGCAGGAGCCTACGAGCAGTACTTC. Its protein product is CASSHKAAGAYEQYF.

This clonotype has more than one count but fewer than ten. The rearrangement joins TRBV6-2 or TRBV6-3 to TRBJ2-7, with 7 bases matching TRBD2. The CDR3 spans 15 residues. After removal of 4 bases from V and 2 bases from J, the junction contained 8 bases not matched to a gene. The germline gives CDR1 MNHEY, CDR2 SVGEGT. This CDR3 reads CASSWGGDGPYEQYV. In nucleotides, the CDR3 is TGTGCCAGCAGTTGGGGAGGGGACGGACCCTACGAGCAGTACGTC.

The chain joins TRBV6-5 to TRBJ1-5, with D perhaps TRBD1 (5 bases). V lost 6 bases and J lost 1, with 16 bases in between. This CDR3 is built from 16 residues. Germline V gene lookup returns CDR1 MNHEY and CDR2 SVGAGI. The CDR3 sequence is CASRGSTWGSNQPQHF. The CDR3 region has the DNA TGTGCCAGCAGGGGCTCGACCTGGGGCAGCAATCAGCCCCAGCATTTT.

The chain employs TRBV28 and TRBJ2-1; D unclear. Germline CDR1 reads MDHEN; CDR2 reads SYDVKM. There are 15 residues in the CDR3. Trimming shortened V by 6 bases and J by 3 bases, and 15 bases separated the two germline ends. The CDR3 sequence: CASSLPTASYNEQFF. CDR3 DNA: TGTGCCAGCAGCCTCCCGACGGCAAGCTACAATGAGCAGTTCTTC.

This clonotype was observed a few times. The chain employs TRBV4-1 and TRBJ2-3, with 8 positions matching TRBD1. Trimming cost V 3 bases and J 1 base; bases outside gene matches: 0. Germline-derived CDR1 and CDR2 are MGHRA and YSYEKL. This CDR3 is 14 amino acids long. The CDR3 nucleotides are TGCGCCAGCAGCCAGGACAGGGGCACAGATACGCAGTATTTT. Amino acid sequence: CASSQDRGTDTQYF.

This clonotype was observed a few times. The chain recombines TRBV12-3 or TRBV12-4 with TRBJ2-6; D gene unclear. CDR3 size: 11 residues. Trimming pared 6 bases from V and 9 bases from J, leaving 6 bases between. The CDR3 spells CASSLYNVLTF. The CDR3 DNA follows: TGTGCCAGCAGCCTATACAACGTCCTGACTTTC.

The rearrangement links TRBV7-2 to TRBJ2-1; D may match TRBD1 or TRBD2 (6 bases each). CDR1 and CDR2 from the germline V gene are SGHTA and FQGNSA. V lost 5 bases to trimming and J lost 0 bases, with 20 bases between them. There are 18 residues in the CDR3. CDR3 coding DNA: TGTGCCAGCAGCCGGGGGCCAGGCACGTTTGCCTCCTACAATGAGCAGTTCTTC. Protein: CASSRGPGTFASYNEQFF.

The J gene is TRBJ2-1, the V gene TRBV27; tentatively, D is TRBD1 (6 bases). Trimming took off 2 bases at V and 6 bases at J, with 14 bases between the two ends. The CDR3 covers 15 residues. Germline values: CDR1 MNHEY, CDR2 SMNVEV (reference sequence). The CDR3 loop is CASSLIGGRVNEQFF. The CDR3 region has the DNA TGTGCCAGCAGTTTAATTGGGGGCCGGGTCAATGAGCAGTTCTTC.

This clonotype was picked up many times. V is TRBV4-1 and J is TRBJ2-1; 10 nucleotides agree with TRBD2. Germline V gives CDR1 MGHRA, CDR2 YSYEKL. The CDR3 is 16 residues long. Trimming cost V 2 bases and J 5 bases; bases outside gene matches: 6. CDR3 sequence: CASSQILAGRDNEQFF. CDR3 nucleotide sequence: TGCGCCAGCAGCCAAATACTAGCGGGGAGGGACAATGAGCAGTTCTTC.

This clonotype appeared a few times. V gene TRBV5-1 combines with J gene TRBJ1-6; D is unresolved. V lost 6 bases and J 7 bases, leaving 8 bases between the germline ends. This CDR3 is built from 12 residues. The V gene's germline CDR1 is SGHRS and CDR2 YFSETQ. CDR3 in DNA: TGCGCCAGCAAACTCGGGAATTCACCCCTCCACTTT. This encodes CASKLGNSPLHF.

The chain combines TRBV12-3 or TRBV12-4 with TRBJ2-3, with 7 bases lining up with TRBD2. The CDR3 contains 16 residues. V was pared by 5 bases and J by 4 bases, with 12 bases of the junction left unmatched. CDR3 residues: CASSPSGRGVADTQYF. The CDR3 nucleotides are TGTGCCAGCAGTCCCTCCGGTCGGGGGGTGGCAGATACGCAGTATTTT.

This clonotype was found many times. The chain combines TRBV7-2 with TRBJ2-7, with no clear D. This CDR3 contains 13 residues. Per the germline V gene, CDR1 is SGHTA and CDR2 is FQGNSA. The germline V and J ends were trimmed by 5 bases and 3 bases, with 11 bases remaining between them. The CDR3 here is CASSLWVNYEQYV. In DNA, the CDR3 is TGTGCCAGCAGCCTATGGGTCAACTACGAGCAGTACGTC.

The chain couples TRBV29-1 to TRBJ2-2, with TRBD1 matching 9 bases. With V trimmed by 8 bases and J by 7 bases, 5 bases remained unmatched. The CDR3 extends over 12 amino acids. Per germline, CDR1 SQVTM and CDR2 ANQGSEA. The CDR3 spells CSWTGEDGELFF. The CDR3 region has the DNA TGCAGCTGGACAGGGGAAGACGGGGAGCTGTTTTTT.

The gene calls are TRBV13 and TRBJ2-1, with unresolved D. The germline V and J ends were trimmed by 3 bases and 2 bases, with 5 bases remaining between them. The CDR3 is made up of 13 amino acids. CDR1 is PRHDT, CDR2 FYEKMQ, per germline (reference sequence). CDR3 coding DNA: TGTGCCAGCAGCTTGGGTGCCTACAATGAGCAGTTCTTC. Translating gives CASSLGAYNEQFF.

V gene TRBV12-3 or TRBV12-4 combines with J gene TRBJ1-2; D gene uncertain. This CDR3 is built from 12 residues. Trimming shortened V by 6 bases and J by 8 bases, and 13 bases separated the two germline ends. The CDR3 region is CASSMASRGYTF. CDR3 DNA sequence: TGTGCCAGCAGCATGGCTTCTCGGGGCTACACCTTC.

There are a few counts of this clonotype. V gene TRBV10-1 combines with J gene TRBJ2-1, with a weak D call TRBD2 (5 bases). The germline V and J ends were trimmed by 7 bases and 7 bases, with 17 bases remaining between them. The CDR3 covers 14 residues. Germline V gene data show CDR1 as WNHNN and CDR2 as SYGVQD (reference sequence). CDR3 amino acids: CASTTEELRNEQFF. The CDR3 DNA reads TGCGCCAGCACAACGGAGGAGCTTCGGAATGAGCAGTTCTTC.

The rearrangement links TRBV27 to TRBJ1-1; the D gene is possibly TRBD1 (5 bases). From germline, CDR1 is MNHEY and CDR2 SMNVEV (reference sequence). CDR3 length: 15 residues. V was cut by 1 base and J by 0 bases, with 9 bases left in between. CDR3 residues: CASSLLGGMNTEAFF. In DNA form, the CDR3 reads TGTGCCAGCAGTTTATTGGGGGGGATGAACACTGAAGCTTTCTTT.

This chain links TRBV5-1 with TRBJ2-3, with 10 bases lining up with TRBD2. The CDR3 is 16 amino acids. Per germline, CDR1 SGHRS and CDR2 YFSETQ. V lost 0 bases to trimming and J lost 2 bases; unmatched junction nucleotides: 3. The CDR3: CASSLEAGGITDTQYF. The CDR3 nucleotides are TGCGCCAGCAGCTTGGAAGCGGGGGGGATCACAGATACGCAGTATTTT.

The V and J genes are TRBV12-5 and TRBJ2-5; D is unclear. This CDR3 comprises 14 residues. Trimming removed 7 bases from V and 1 base from J, with 13 bases in between. Germline CDR1 LGHNT, CDR2 FRNRAP. The CDR3 nucleotides are TGTGCTAGTGCCGCACCGGTCAGCCAAGAGACCCAGTACTTC. Translation: CASAAPVSQETQYF.